This T cell receptor (beta chain) came from a study of blood T cell repertoires in COVID-19. TCRdb keeps only in-frame clones here, not all; method: immunoSEQ multiplex PCR. The table has fewer than 350,000 clones, about four fifths seen once. Per germline, CDR1 MDHEN and CDR2 SYDVKM. The CDR3 contains 13 residues. Trimming removed 7 bases at V and 5 bases at J, with 14 bases between. The TCR was taken from a woman aged 60-75 years with active or convalescent COVID-19. Sample: peripheral blood. The V gene is TRBV28, the J gene TRBJ1-2; D uncertain. The CDR3 DNA reads as TGTGCCAGCATGGCCGGAGCGCCATATGGCTACACCTTC. Protein product: CASMAGAPYGYTF.